The entry that follows covers one T cell receptor (beta chain) sequence. Its specificity is not known. The CDR3 spans 15 residues. The V and J ends lost 6 bases and 4 bases, in that order; junction bases with no gene match: 10. Germline V lookup: CDR1 SGHAT, CDR2 FQNNGV. Assay used: immunoSEQ multiplex PCR; TCRdb lists only in-frame clones, some missing. The sample lists about 21,000 clones; approximately 93% were seen once. This sample was taken from a study of T cell clones after liver transplantation. Across the whole study: TCRbeta sequencing after a pre-transplant mixed lymphocyte reaction identified graft-donor-reactive clones, later tracked in post-transplant blood. Until 12-24 months post-transplant, subjects got standard immunosuppression and no induction.

General study results and limits: Low donor cell numbers restricted donor-reactive repertoire measurement in a couple of subjects.

The chain links TRBV11-2 to TRBJ2-5; 8 bases match TRBD2. This receptor was identified in a human patient who received a liver transplant. A subset of T cells may come from the graft donor. This material consisted of CD8+ T cells from blood, taken less than 26 months after liver transplant. CDR3 nucleotide sequence: TGTGCCAGCAGGAGTTATAGCACTAGCGGAGAGACCCAGTACTTC. This translates into CASRSYSTSGETQYF.